The 23 T cell receptor beta chains in this list originate from one sample, sequenced in a study of T cell repertoires in cytomegalovirus infection. TCRdb reanalysed the reads using MiXCR and keeps one entry per CDR3 protein. The sample shows approximately 180,000 distinct CDR3 sequences, roughly 19% of them seen only once. Source material: PBMCs. The receptors stem from a human donor in good health (CMV status not recorded). Some clones in this sample may be carry-over from other donors' samples.

In this sample, this clonotype turned up a few times. The chain recombines TRBV7-8 with TRBJ2-6, with 7 bases identical to TRBD1. CDR1 is SGHVS and CDR2 is FQNEAQ in the germline V gene. J gave up 0 bases and V 5 bases, and 10 bases lay outside the gene matches. This CDR3 comprises 18 residues. The chain's CDR3 is CASSTYRGGVSGANVLTF. Here the CDR3 DNA reads TGTGCCAGCAGCACCTATCGAGGGGGCGTCTCTGGGGCCAACGTCCTGACTTTC.

The V and J genes are TRBV11-3 and TRBJ1-3; D is ambiguous. From germline, CDR1 is SGHNT and CDR2 YENEEA. CDR3 size: 12 residues. V was cut by 5 bases and J by 3 bases, with 5 bases left in between. CDR3 residues: CASSRNGNTIYF. The CDR3, as DNA: TGTGCCAGCAGCAGGAATGGAAACACCATATATTTT.

This clonotype was counted many times. An end of the junction does not agree with germline; a read error may underlie this. The chain recombines TRBV7-2 with TRBJ2-2, with D possibly TRBD2 on 5 matching bases. Germline assignment: CDR1 SGHTA and CDR2 FQGNSA. CDR3 length: 12 residues. As DNA, the CDR3 is TGTGCCAGCAGCTCCGATACCGGGGAGCTGCTTTTT. Protein product: CASSSDTGELLF.

This clonotype showed up many times. The chain employs TRBV7-2 and TRBJ2-1; 7 nucleotides agree with TRBD2. J was trimmed by 2 bases and V by 6 bases; bases with no gene match: 10. This CDR3 has 16 amino acids. CDR1 and CDR2 (germline): SGHTA, FQGNSA. The CDR3 protein is CASRTQRGVTYNEQFF. CDR3 nucleotides: TGTGCCAGCAGAACCCAGCGGGGAGTTACCTACAATGAGCAGTTCTTC.

The sample holds many counts of this clonotype. The V and J genes are TRBV7-8 and TRBJ2-1; TRBD1 agrees at 8 bases. The CDR3 loop spans 18 amino acids. CDR1 and CDR2 from the germline V gene are SGHVS and FQNEAQ. V dropped 3 bases and J dropped 1; count of bases not matched to a gene: 11. In DNA, the CDR3 is TGTGCCAGCAGCTTTGATTTAGGACAGGGCTTATCCTACAATGAGCAGTTCTTC. It translates to CASSFDLGQGLSYNEQFF.

This clonotype was detected many times. The chain couples TRBV7-2 to TRBJ2-2, with D tentatively TRBD1 or TRBD2 (6 bases each). Germline-derived CDR1 and CDR2 are SGHTA and FQGNSA. V lost 5 bases, J lost 7 bases, and 11 bases lay in between. The CDR3 sequence is 13 residues long. The CDR3, as DNA: TGTGCCAGCAGCCGGGGGCAGAGCGGGGAGCTGTTTTTT. This translates into CASSRGQSGELFF.

The chain couples TRBV29-1 to TRBJ2-5; 7 positions agree with TRBD2. Trimming took 3 bases from V and 5 from J; bases not matched to a gene: 6. The CDR3 has 13 amino acids. CDR1 and CDR2 (germline): SQVTM, ANQGSEA. CDR3 sequence (DNA): TGCAGCGTTGAGAGTCAAGCGGGGGAGACCCAGTACTTC. This sequence encodes CSVESQAGETQYF. Complete variable domain (other parts from reference TRBV29-1 and TRBJ2-5): SAVISQKPSRDICQRGTSLTIQCQVDSQVTMMFWYRQQPGQSLTLIATANQGSEATYESGFVIDKFPISRPNLTFSTLTVSNMSPEDSSIYLCSVESQAGETQYFGPGTRLLVL.

This clonotype occurred many times. The chain employs TRBV28 and TRBJ2-7; D is undetermined. Trimming left V 6 bases short and J 0 bases short, with 6 bases between. The CDR3 has 12 amino acids. The V gene's germline CDR1 is MDHEN and CDR2 SYDVKM. The CDR3 nucleotides read TGTGCCAGCAGCGCGGTCTCCTACGAGCAGTACTTC. Protein product: CASSAVSYEQYF. Variable domain in full (rest from reference TRBV28 and TRBJ2-7): DVKVTQSSRYLVKRTGEKVFLECVQDMDHENMFWYRQDPGLGLRLIYFSYDVKMKEKGDIPEGYSVSREKKERFSLILESASTNQTSMYLCASSAVSYEQYFGPGTRLTVT.

V usage is TRBV6-2 or TRBV6-3 and J usage is TRBJ2-5; D not certain. Trimming removed 5 bases from V and 0 bases from J, with 10 bases in between. The CDR3 is 14 residues long. Germline CDR1 MNHEY, CDR2 SVGEGT. CDR3 nucleotides: TGTGCCAGCAGTCACCAGAGAAACCAAGAGACCCAGTACTTC. This translates into CASSHQRNQETQYF.

There are many counts of this clonotype. CDR3 bases: TGTGCCAGCAGCCCTGCCGTCGGGGGGGGTGGCTACACCTTC. It is translated as CASSPAVGGGGYTF. The chain couples TRBV7-6 to TRBJ1-2; D is perhaps TRBD1 (5 bases). V shed 5 bases and J shed 7 bases, with 17 bases lying between them. The CDR3 consists of 14 residues. Germline CDR1 SGHVS, CDR2 FNYEAQ.

This clonotype was recorded at least ten times. The V gene is TRBV12-5, the J gene TRBJ2-1; 11 positions match TRBD2. CDR3 size: 16 residues. Trimming took 8 bases from V and 9 from J; bases not matched to a gene: 15. Per germline, CDR1 LGHNT and CDR2 FRNRAP. The CDR3 loop is CASMGVAGGLGGEQFF. The CDR3 DNA reads as TGTGCTAGTATGGGGGTAGCGGGAGGGTTGGGCGGTGAGCAGTTCTTC.

This clonotype was picked up a small number of times. The chain has TRBV20-1 and TRBJ2-7; D not resolved. The V end lost 1 base, the J end lost 0 bases, and 10 bases lay between the germline ends. This CDR3 spans 14 amino acids. Germline CDR1 and CDR2: DFQATT and SNEGSKA (reference sequence). CDR3 coding DNA: TGCAGTGCTAGAGGACTCACGAGCTCCTACGAGCAGTACTTC. Translating gives CSARGLTSSYEQYF.

This clonotype was counted between two and nine times. The rearrangement uses TRBV6-8 and TRBJ2-2, with 9 bases fitting TRBD1. Trimming removed 5 bases from V and 6 bases from J; junction bases left unmatched: 10. The CDR3 spans 16 residues. Germline CDR1 is MNHGY and CDR2 is SAAAGT. In DNA, the CDR3 is TGTGCCAGCAGTCACAGGAAAGGACAGGGGCCCGGGGAGCTGTTTTTT. It translates to CASSHRKGQGPGELFF.

This chain connects TRBV12-3 or TRBV12-4 to TRBJ2-2; the D is unclear. The CDR3 contains 14 residues. Trimming stripped 4 bases from V and 3 bases from J, with 9 bases between. For the CDR3, the DNA is TGTGCCAGCAGTTGGAATTTGGACACCGGGGAGCTGTTTTTT. Protein: CASSWNLDTGELFF.

The chain couples TRBV6-7 to TRBJ2-5; 10 bases are shared with TRBD2. TRBV6-7 has ORF status, its function being uncertain. Trimming cost V 4 bases and J 1 base; bases outside gene matches: 9. This CDR3 has 17 residues. The CDR3 region is CASSCPRTSGPQETQYF. In DNA, the CDR3 is TGTGCCAGCAGTTGCCCGCGGACTAGCGGCCCCCAAGAGACCCAGTACTTC.

This rearrangement joins TRBV19 to TRBJ1-1; a possible D gene is TRBD1 (5 bases). V gave up 7 bases and J gave up 0 bases, with 27 bases separating them. This CDR3 is 19 amino acids long. Germline CDR1 is LNHDA and CDR2 is SQIVND (reference sequence). The CDR3 protein is CASTQRGSGPGGMNTEAFF. The CDR3 DNA reads as TGTGCCAGTACCCAGCGTGGGTCGGGACCCGGAGGCATGAACACTGAAGCTTTCTTT.

This clonotype was seen a handful of times. The genes are TRBV7-3 and TRBJ2-2; tentatively, D is TRBD1 (8 bases). V was clipped by 1 base and J by 3 bases, with 15 bases between them. This CDR3 is 17 amino acids long. Germline values: CDR1 SGHTA, CDR2 FQGTGA. The CDR3 loop reads CASSLRPTGGDTGELFF. The CDR3 coding sequence is TGTGCCAGCAGCTTAAGGCCCACAGGGGGGGACACCGGGGAGCTGTTTTTT.

This sequence joins TRBV6-5 and TRBJ2-1; possible D gene TRBD1, 5 bases. Germline loops: CDR1 MNHEY, CDR2 SVGAGI. The length of the CDR3 is 15 residues. V was trimmed by 10 bases and J by 0 bases, leaving 16 bases between them. This CDR3 reads CATSQTVASYNEQFF. The CDR3 DNA reads TGTGCCACCAGCCAGACAGTGGCCTCCTACAATGAGCAGTTCTTC.

The J gene is TRBJ2-1, the V gene TRBV20-1, with D tentatively TRBD1 or TRBD2 (5 bases each). The V gene lost 3 bases and the J gene lost 0 bases, with 9 bases spanning the gap. CDR1 and CDR2 (germline): DFQATT, SNEGSKA (reference sequence). CDR3 size: 14 residues. The CDR3 DNA sequence: TGCAGTGCTAGCGGGGCCCTCTCCTACAATGAGCAGTTCTTC. The encoded protein is CSASGALSYNEQFF.

The chain is built from TRBV27 and TRBJ1-4, with 9 bases identical to TRBD1. This CDR3 has 16 amino acids. With V trimmed by 5 bases and J by 7 bases, 11 bases remained unmatched. The germline gives CDR1 MNHEY, CDR2 SMNVEV (reference sequence). The CDR3, as DNA: TGTGCCAGCAGTCCGGGGACAGGGCCGAGGGTTGAAAAACTGTTTTTT. Protein product: CASSPGTGPRVEKLFF.

The V and J genes are TRBV6-5 and TRBJ2-2; tentative D call: TRBD2 (6 bases). Trimming left V 5 bases short and J 2 bases short, with 24 bases between. The germline V gene encodes CDR1 MNHEY and CDR2 SVGAGI. This CDR3 contains 19 residues. The CDR3 protein is CASSTTDGGIPSNTGELFF. The CDR3 bases are TGTGCCAGCAGTACCACGGACGGGGGAATACCCTCAAACACCGGGGAGCTGTTTTTT.

The chain uses TRBV20-1 and TRBJ2-3; D perhaps matches TRBD2 (5 bases). This CDR3 region has 10 residues. Trimming left V 5 bases short and J 5 bases short, with 5 bases between. The germline V gene has CDR1 DFQATT and CDR2 SNEGSKA (reference sequence). The CDR3 bases are TGCAGTGCTCGGGGAGATACGCAGTATTTT. Residues: CSARGDTQYF.

The sample holds a few counts of this clonotype. The chain has TRBV14 and TRBJ2-7, with D perhaps TRBD2 (7 bases). Germline-derived CDR1 and CDR2 are SGHDN and FVKESK. V lost 4 bases to trimming and J lost 3 bases, with 16 bases between them. This CDR3 is built from 15 residues. This CDR3 reads CASSPQGGGYYEQYF. DNA for the CDR3: TGTGCCAGCAGCCCTCAAGGCGGGGGCTACTACGAGCAGTACTTC.